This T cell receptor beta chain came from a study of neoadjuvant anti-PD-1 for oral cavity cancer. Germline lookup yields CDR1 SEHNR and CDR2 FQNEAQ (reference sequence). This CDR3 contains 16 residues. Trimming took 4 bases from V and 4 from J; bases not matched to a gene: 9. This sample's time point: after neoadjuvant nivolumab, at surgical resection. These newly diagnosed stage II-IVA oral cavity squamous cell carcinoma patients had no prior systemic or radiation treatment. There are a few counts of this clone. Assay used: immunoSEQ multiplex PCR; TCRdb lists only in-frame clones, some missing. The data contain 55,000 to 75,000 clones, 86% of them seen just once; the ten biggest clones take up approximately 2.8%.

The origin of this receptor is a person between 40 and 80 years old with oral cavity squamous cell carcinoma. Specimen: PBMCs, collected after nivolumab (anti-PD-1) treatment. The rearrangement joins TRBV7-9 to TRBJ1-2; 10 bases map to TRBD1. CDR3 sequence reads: CASSSFRDRGIYGYTF. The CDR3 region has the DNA TGTGCCAGCAGCTCCTTCCGGGACAGGGGCATCTATGGCTACACCTTC.